This entry describes one T cell receptor (beta chain). The antigen is undetermined. The CDR3 is 14 amino acids. J was trimmed by 6 bases and V by 1 base; bases with no gene match: 3. Germline V CDR1 and CDR2: MGHDK, SYGVNS. Nominally healthy donors provided the samples, though records likely missed some immune exposures. The data derive from a study of cytomegalovirus exposure and HLA in healthy donors. Study-level information: A previous analysis identified 90 million to 140 million unique TCR beta sequences derived from roughly 180 million T cells.

Both 60 Vbeta primers and 13 Jbeta primers went into the PCR. Sequenced by immunoSEQ multiplex PCR; TCRdb stores in-frame clones only, minus some. The sample has around 200,000 clones, about 79% seen once; the top ten hold approximately 2.1%. General study findings and limits: TRBV6-2, TRBV6-3 and some other V segments were unresolvable in 87-base-pair reads. When analyzed later, a missense DCLRE1C variant was found to be linked to TCR beta V- and J-gene trimming.

This chain joins TRBV25-1 and TRBJ2-1; 7 nucleotides line up with TRBD2. The source is a woman aged 50 to 65 in good health and CMV-seronegative. The sequencing input was PBMCs. CDR3 residues: CASSEWASGNEQFF. As DNA, the CDR3 is TGTGCCAGCAGTGAATGGGCTAGCGGCAATGAGCAGTTCTTC.